Following are 25 T cell receptor beta chains from one sample sequenced in a study of a mutant IDH1 vaccine in newly diagnosed glioma. Time point indicated: baseline, week 1 (first vaccination visit). Treatment given: pre-vaccination baseline after standard-of-care therapy. The repertoire was sequenced with immunoSEQ multiplex PCR; TCRdb's copy has only in-frame clones and lacks some. The sample yields 60,000 to 75,000 clones, 65% to 85% seen once. Sequences were derived from peripheral blood mononuclear cells (PBMCs), sampled from a glioma patient treated with radiotherapy, temozolomide or both. These receptors were obtained from a woman between 18 and 29 years old with glioma. Some clones in this sample may be carry-over from other donors' samples.

The V call is TRBV29-1, the J call TRBJ2-5; unclear D gene. Trimming removed 4 bases at V and 1 base at J, with 7 bases between. In germline, CDR1 is SQVTM, CDR2 ANQGSEA. The CDR3 spans 12 residues. The CDR3 region is CSVGNPQETQYF. The CDR3 region has the DNA TGCAGCGTTGGTAACCCCCAAGAGACCCAGTACTTC.

The rearrangement joins TRBV2 to TRBJ2-7; 7 bases are shared with TRBD2. With 4 bases clipped from V and 5 bases from J, the junction kept 5 bases outside the gene matches. The CDR3 contains 13 residues. Looked up from germline, CDR1 is SNHLY and CDR2 is FYNNEI. CDR3 DNA: TGTGCCAGCAGTGTTAGCGGGCTAGACGAGCAGTACTTC. Protein sequence: CASSVSGLDEQYF.

The chain uses TRBV9 and TRBJ2-5; 7 bases are shared with TRBD2. After removal of 2 bases from V and 9 bases from J, the junction contained 13 bases not matched to a gene. The germline gives CDR1 SGDLS, CDR2 YYNGEE. This CDR3 contains 15 residues. The CDR3 nucleotides read TGTGCCAGCAGCGTCAGCGGGACGCTTCAAGAAGCCCAGTACTTC. Its translation: CASSVSGTLQEAQYF.

The chain employs TRBV6-1 and TRBJ2-1, with 7 bases matching TRBD1. This CDR3 has 14 residues. The J segment lost 0 bases and the V segment lost 6 bases, leaving 2 bases of the junction unmatched. Germline CDR1 MNHNS, CDR2 SASEGT. The CDR3 region has the DNA TGTGCCAGCAGCGCAGGGGGCTCCTACAATGAGCAGTTCTTC. Residues: CASSAGGSYNEQFF.

About this clone itself: One end of the junction does not line up with germline, which may come from a read error. V is TRBV11-1 and J is TRBJ1-1; D uncertain. Germline CDR1 is SGHAT and CDR2 is FQDESV (reference sequence). This CDR3 contains 14 residues. CDR3 DNA: TGTGCCAGCAGCCGACCCCCCGGGAACCCTGAAGCTTTCTTT. Its protein product is CASSRPPGNPEAFF.

This clone was counted a few times. CDR3 protein: CASRDRGRTEAFF. The CDR3 DNA sequence: TGTGCCAGCAGGGACAGGGGGCGTACTGAAGCTTTCTTT. The V and J genes are TRBV5-4 and TRBJ1-1; 11 nucleotides align to TRBD1. J gave up 5 bases and V 5 bases, and 2 bases lay outside the gene matches. The CDR3 spans 13 residues. Germline V gene sequence: CDR1 SGHNT, CDR2 YYREEE (reference sequence).

The rearrangement links TRBV6-5 to TRBJ1-6, with a tentative D call TRBD1 (5 bases). The ends were cut back, 0 bases at V and 8 bases at J, with 14 bases in the middle. The CDR3 runs to 16 residues. CDR1 MNHEY and CDR2 SVGAGI come from the germline V gene. The CDR3 DNA follows: TGTGCCAGCAGTTACTCGACAGACCGTGGGGATTCACCCCTCCACTTT. Its protein is CASSYSTDRGDSPLHF.

The rearrangement uses TRBV10-3 and TRBJ2-5; tentative D call: TRBD2 (6 bases). Germline CDR1 ENHRY, CDR2 SYGVKD. V lost 4 bases, J lost 7 bases, and 10 bases lay in between. CDR3 size: 12 residues. The CDR3 DNA reads TGTGCCATCAGTGGGAGGGGCGGGACCCAGTACTTC. Amino acid sequence: CAISGRGGTQYF.

This clone was counted between two and nine times. The rearrangement links TRBV19 to TRBJ1-2, with D possibly TRBD1 on 6 matching bases. Between the trimmed V and J ends, which lost 0 bases and 3 bases, there was a span of 11 bases. CDR1 is LNHDA and CDR2 is SQIVND in the germline V gene (reference sequence). This CDR3 is 15 amino acids long. CDR3 nucleotide sequence: TGTGCCAGTAGTATAGAAGAGGGGGAATACTATGGCTACACCTTC. Protein: CASSIEEGEYYGYTF.

The rearrangement uses TRBV5-1 and TRBJ2-2; 10 nucleotides line up with TRBD1. This CDR3 comprises 14 residues. Trimming at V came to 4 bases and at J to 6 bases, leaving 3 bases not matched to a gene. Germline V gene data show CDR1 as SGHRS and CDR2 as YFSETQ. This chain's CDR3 is CASSRQGAAGELFF. In DNA, the CDR3 is TGCGCCAGCAGCCGACAGGGGGCAGCCGGGGAGCTGTTTTTT.

The CDR3 nucleotides are TGTGCCAGCAGCGTAGGAGCGGGACTCTCCTACGAGCAGTACTTC. Protein product: CASSVGAGLSYEQYF. This chain uses TRBV9 with TRBJ2-7; TRBD2 agrees at 7 bases. The CDR3 is 15 residues long. Trimming took 0 bases from V and 0 from J; bases not matched to a gene: 3. Germline lookup yields CDR1 SGDLS and CDR2 YYNGEE.

The V gene is TRBV27, the J gene TRBJ2-1; the D gene could be TRBD1 or TRBD2 (5 bases each). CDR1 is MNHEY and CDR2 is SMNVEV in the germline V gene (reference sequence). This CDR3 spans 15 amino acids. The V gene lost 5 bases and the J gene lost 4 bases, with 15 bases spanning the gap. The DNA of the CDR3 is TGTGCCAGCAGTGGGGATCTTGGGGGATACAATGAGCAGTTCTTC. Residues: CASSGDLGGYNEQFF.

This clone has a handful of counts. V is TRBV4-1 and J is TRBJ1-4; D is perhaps TRBD1 (5 bases). The V gene lost 3 bases and the J gene lost 2 bases, with 7 bases spanning the gap. CDR3 length: 14 residues. Germline lookup yields CDR1 MGHRA and CDR2 YSYEKL. The CDR3 DNA sequence: TGCGCCAGCAGCCAGGGACGGACTAATGAAAAACTGTTTTTT. It specifies CASSQGRTNEKLFF.

V usage is TRBV5-1 and J usage is TRBJ1-6; D might be TRBD1 (5 bases). V shed 0 bases and J shed 7 bases, with 11 bases lying between them. Germline V gene lookup returns CDR1 SGHRS and CDR2 YFSETQ. The CDR3 is 15 amino acids. The CDR3 DNA sequence: TGCGCCAGCAGCTTGGGGGCGGGACGGAATTCACCCCTCCACTTT. This encodes CASSLGAGRNSPLHF.

This clone was detected a few times. The rearrangement joins TRBV27 to TRBJ1-2; D unresolved. CDR3 length: 13 residues. Germline-derived CDR1 and CDR2 are MNHEY and SMNVEV (reference sequence). V was clipped by 6 bases and J by 1 base, with 9 bases between them. The CDR3 here is CASSPEGNYGYTF. CDR3 DNA: TGTGCCAGCAGCCCAGAGGGTAACTATGGCTACACCTTC.

V usage is TRBV6-4 and J usage is TRBJ1-5; no definite D call. Per germline, CDR1 MRHNA and CDR2 SNTAGT. This CDR3 contains 14 residues. V gave up 7 bases and J gave up 0 bases, with 10 bases separating them. CDR3 loop: CASNPDPSNQPQHF. In DNA form, the CDR3 reads TGTGCCAGCAACCCGGACCCTAGCAATCAGCCCCAGCATTTT.

V is TRBV19 and J is TRBJ1-1; possibly TRBD1 for D (5 bases). This CDR3 has 14 amino acids. With 3 bases removed from V and 8 bases from J, the gap between germline ends came to 16 bases. CDR1 LNHDA and CDR2 SQIVND come from the germline V gene (reference sequence). CDR3 bases: TGTGCCAGTAGTATCCGGACACCCATGGTAGAAGCTTTCTTT. This translates into CASSIRTPMVEAFF.

This clone was picked up a small number of times. The V gene is TRBV25-1, the J gene TRBJ1-1; weak D call: TRBD1 (5 bases). V lost 6 bases, J lost 4 bases, and 15 bases lay in between. The CDR3 totals 14 residues. Germline V gives CDR1 MGHDK, CDR2 SYGVNS. CDR3 residues: CASRAPTVVTEAFF. The CDR3 bases are TGTGCCAGCAGAGCACCGACAGTAGTCACTGAAGCTTTCTTT.

The rearrangement uses TRBV4-3 and TRBJ2-7; tentative D call: TRBD1 (7 bases). Germline loops: CDR1 LGHNA, CDR2 YSLEER. V was pared by 0 bases and J by 2 bases, with 14 bases between. The CDR3 sequence is 16 residues long. CDR3 sequence reads: CASSQDLGGTAYEQYF. CDR3 coding DNA: TGCGCCAGCAGCCAAGACCTAGGGGGGACAGCCTACGAGCAGTACTTC.

The chain uses TRBV4-1 and TRBJ1-6, with D perhaps matching TRBD1 (6 bases). V shed 0 bases and J shed 0 bases, with 15 bases lying between them. This CDR3 is built from 19 residues. Germline V gene data show CDR1 as MGHRA and CDR2 as YSYEKL. The CDR3 nucleotides are TGCGCCAGCAGCCAAGATCAGGCGGGGGCGAGCTCCTATAATTCACCCCTCCACTTT. It is translated as CASSQDQAGASSYNSPLHF.

The rearrangement links TRBV25-1 to TRBJ2-7; D remains unclear. CDR3 length: 10 residues. Trimming left V 8 bases short and J 4 bases short, with 6 bases between. From germline, CDR1 is MGHDK and CDR2 SYGVNS. The CDR3 nucleotides are TGTGCCAGCGGTGCATACGAGCAGTACTTC. The encoded protein is CASGAYEQYF.

This clone was counted once. J is TRBJ1-5 and V is TRBV6-4; no clear D. This CDR3 has 15 residues. CDR1 MRHNA and CDR2 SNTAGT come from the germline V gene. Trimming removed 4 bases at V and 4 bases at J, with 14 bases between. The CDR3 nucleotides read TGTGCCAGCAGTGTGACGTCGGGGTTGAATCAGCCCCAGCATTTT. This sequence encodes CASSVTSGLNQPQHF.

The CDR3 DNA is TGCGCCAGCAGCGAGGGACAGGGGGGCCAAGAGACCCAGTACTTC. This encodes CASSEGQGGQETQYF. The V gene is TRBV5-1, the J gene TRBJ2-5; TRBD1 matches at 11 bases. The V segment lost 4 bases and the J segment 1 base; nucleotides outside the gene matches: 3. The CDR3 runs 15 residues. Looked up from germline, CDR1 is SGHRS and CDR2 is YFSETQ.

The chain employs TRBV5-1 and TRBJ2-7, with 8 bases identical to TRBD1. Germline V gives CDR1 SGHRS, CDR2 YFSETQ. V gave up 3 bases and J gave up 6 bases; unmatched junction bases: 5. There are 13 residues in the CDR3. DNA of the CDR3: TGCGCCAGCAGCTCACAGGGGGTCGGCGAGCAGTACTTC. Protein sequence: CASSSQGVGEQYF.

In this sample, this clone turned up a few times. CDR3 in amino acids: CASRPDREGGNTIYF. For the CDR3, the DNA is TGTGCCAGCCGGCCTGACAGGGAAGGAGGAAACACCATATATTTT. The chain carries TRBV6-4 and TRBJ1-3, with TRBD1 matching 7 bases. Germline CDR1 reads MRHNA; CDR2 reads SNTAGT. CDR3 length equals 15 residues. V dropped 8 bases and J dropped 4; count of bases not matched to a gene: 11.